These 5 T cell receptor beta chains were sequenced from one sample in a study of T cell responses to AZD1222 COVID-19 vaccine. Clones were read by immunoSEQ multiplex PCR, and TCRdb kept only the in-frame ones, dropping some. The sample lists tens of thousands of clones; around nine tenths were seen once. The starting material was peripheral blood, obtained on day 0 of AZD1222 vaccination. These receptors were collected from an adult in good health.

This CDR3 reads CASSVGGGEGYEQYF. In DNA form, the CDR3 reads TGTGCCAGCAGCGTAGGTGGGGGGGAAGGCTACGAGCAGTACTTC. This rearrangement joins TRBV9 to TRBJ2-7; TRBD2 matches 7 bases. Germline CDR1 is SGDLS and CDR2 is YYNGEE. CDR3 length: 15 amino acids. The trim removed 0 bases at V and 3 bases at J, leaving 6 bases unmatched.

The CDR3 region is CASSFRAGTDTQYF. CDR3 coding DNA: TGTGCCAGCAGCTTCAGGGCAGGCACAGATACGCAGTATTTT. J is TRBJ2-3 and V is TRBV5-6, with D perhaps TRBD1 (5 bases). There are 14 residues in the CDR3. Deletions cut 2 bases from V and 1 base from J, with 8 bases between. Germline assignment: CDR1 SGHDT and CDR2 YYEEEE.

The chain uses TRBV19 and TRBJ2-3, with a weak D call TRBD1 (6 bases). With 5 bases removed from V and 3 bases from J, the gap between germline ends came to 12 bases. CDR1 and CDR2 (germline): LNHDA, SQIVND (reference sequence). CDR3 length equals 14 residues. The CDR3: CASSPSTGTDTQYF. The CDR3 region has the DNA TGTGCCAGTAGTCCGTCAACAGGGACAGATACGCAGTATTTT.

V usage is TRBV7-2 and J usage is TRBJ1-2; D gene ambiguous. The CDR3 spans 10 residues. Germline CDR1 and CDR2: SGHTA and FQGNSA. V dropped 5 bases and J dropped 7 bases, with 5 bases sitting between them. In DNA, the CDR3 is TGTGCCAGCAGCCTGGTTGGCTACACCTTC. This encodes CASSLVGYTF.

The rearrangement joins TRBV11-2 to TRBJ1-2; 9 bases fit TRBD1. This CDR3 spans 12 amino acids. Germline V gene lookup returns CDR1 SGHAT and CDR2 FQNNGV. Trimming at V came to 5 bases and at J to 8 bases, leaving 3 bases not matched to a gene. Here the CDR3 reads CASSRQGDGYTF. The CDR3 DNA reads as TGTGCCAGCAGCAGACAGGGGGACGGCTACACCTTC.